This T cell receptor beta chain was sequenced in a study of shared clonotypes between healthy human individuals. At the deep level, the assay was run. Only in-frame clones appear in the TCRdb table, and some are missing; sequencing was by immunoSEQ multiplex PCR. The sample has about 100,000 clones; around 43% are singletons. CDR1 and CDR2 from the germline V gene are GTSNPN and SVGIG (reference sequence). V lost 6 bases to trimming and J lost 0 bases, with 11 bases between them. The CDR3 covers 13 residues. The table lists this clone with many counts. The source of this sequence is a middle-aged woman in good health. Some clones in this sample may be carry-over from other donors' samples. The chain combines TRBV30 with TRBJ1-2; the D is unclear. Sequenced sample: PBMCs. The CDR3 protein is CACPGRTNYGYTF. The DNA of the CDR3 is TGTGCCTGCCCAGGACGGACTAACTATGGCTACACCTTC.